These 6 T cell receptor beta chains share one sample of origin, sequenced in a study of human T cells and chemical hapten exposure. The time point was: patch test 2, 6 weeks after DPC sensitization. Treatment denoted: therapeutic diphenylcyclopropenone sensitization with weekly scalp DPC. TCRdb reprocessed the RACE reads with MiXCR, giving one entry per CDR3 protein. The data contain approximately 69,000 distinct CDR3 sequences, approximately 10% of them singletons. The sequencing here drew on whole blood, taken in connection with sensitization to the hapten diphenylcyclopropenone (DPC). All receptors come from a woman aged 50 to 65 with alopecia areata. Some clones in this sample may be carry-over from other donors' samples.

In its sample, this clonotype was seen many times. The chain uses TRBV20-1 and TRBJ1-1; D unclear. V shed 3 bases and J shed 0 bases, with 8 bases lying between them. In germline, CDR1 is DFQATT, CDR2 SNEGSKA (reference sequence). This CDR3 is built from 13 residues. This CDR3 is CSASGPLNTEAFF. The CDR3 DNA is TGCAGTGCTAGCGGGCCCCTGAACACTGAAGCTTTCTTT.

This clonotype was counted only a few times. V and J are TRBV5-1 and TRBJ2-7; D perhaps matches TRBD2 (5 bases). V shed 0 bases and J shed 3 bases, with 10 bases lying between them. The CDR3 has 14 residues. CDR1 and CDR2 (germline): SGHRS, YFSETQ. Here the CDR3 reads CASSLDLRVYEQYF. The DNA for the CDR3 is TGCGCCAGCAGCTTGGATTTGAGGGTCTACGAGCAGTACTTC.

V gene TRBV7-6 combines with J gene TRBJ2-1; maybe TRBD2 (5 bases). Trimming left V 1 base short and J 1 base short, with 11 bases between. The CDR3 covers 16 residues. From germline, CDR1 is SGHVS and CDR2 FNYEAQ. CDR3 nucleotide sequence: TGTGCCAGCAGCTTAGATGGCGGACTGTCCTACAATGAGCAGTTCTTC. The encoded protein is CASSLDGGLSYNEQFF.

This chain links TRBV20-1 with TRBJ2-2; 11 bases are shared with TRBD2. The length of the CDR3 is 20 residues. Trimming took 4 bases from V and 0 from J; bases not matched to a gene: 16. Per germline, CDR1 DFQATT and CDR2 SNEGSKA (reference sequence). Here the CDR3 reads CSATKDGLAGGLANTGELFF. DNA of the CDR3: TGCAGTGCTACTAAAGACGGGCTAGCGGGAGGATTAGCGAACACCGGGGAGCTGTTTTTT.

This clonotype has at least ten counts. This chain joins TRBV6-2 or TRBV6-3 and TRBJ2-1; D is possibly TRBD2 (6 bases). The V end was cut by 6 bases, the J end by 2 bases, with 11 bases between. Germline V gene data show CDR1 as MNHEY and CDR2 as SVGEGT. The CDR3 contains 14 residues. In DNA, the CDR3 is TGTGCCAGCAGACCGGGACTGGCCTACAATGAGCAGTTCTTC. Its protein is CASRPGLAYNEQFF.

The gene calls are TRBV30 and TRBJ2-2; D perhaps matches TRBD2 (5 bases). From germline, CDR1 is GTSNPN and CDR2 SVGIG (reference sequence). The V and J ends lost 3 bases and 2 bases respectively, with 10 bases between them. CDR3 length: 14 residues. CDR3 in amino acids: CAWRPGINTGELFF. The CDR3 DNA reads TGTGCCTGGAGGCCCGGGATTAACACCGGGGAGCTGTTTTTT.